This section outlines one TCR beta chain sequence together with its context. This specimen belongs to a study of blood T cell repertoires in COVID-19. Study at large: Sites in the United States, Italy and Spain provided acute and convalescent COVID-19 samples. From T cells, B-cell-depleted T cells, or PBMCs came the material, which was cDNA or gDNA.

In the original processing: Amplification of reference gene primers was used by the study to estimate nucleated cell counts. Method: immunoSEQ multiplex PCR; TCRdb's copy keeps in-frame clones and lacks some. For V, J and clone size, that table is used; D and trimming come from the DNA. The sample records hundreds of thousands of clones, 75% to 90% being singletons. Germline-derived CDR1 and CDR2 are MNHEY and SVGEGT. CDR3 length equals 17 residues. The ends lost 0 bases at V and 0 bases at J; junction bases unmatched: 7. The sequence was obtained from a woman aged 60-75 years with acute or convalescent COVID-19. The sequencing input was peripheral blood. This chain connects TRBV6-2 or TRBV6-3 to TRBJ2-7; 8 bases fit TRBD1. CDR3 sequence (DNA): TGTGCCAGCAGTTACTCTCTGACAGGGGTCAACTCCTACGAGCAGTACTTC. Translating it yields CASSYSLTGVNSYEQYF.